The TCR beta chain under discussion was sequenced for a study of naive and memory T cell subsets. The study, taken as a whole, reports: Gini index rose across naive, CM, EM and EMRA in CD4 and CD8.

An equimolar mix of two oligonucleotides served as the beta constant-region primer for TRBC1 and TRBC2. Nested alpha and beta constant-region primers with the SP2 primer drove four PCR rounds on ligated cDNA. Each CDR3 protein is one row after TCRdb ran MiXCR on the UMI-ligation and nested PCR reads. The sample includes 95,000 to 150,000 distinct CDR3 sequences, around a third seen only once; the top ten take 0.75% to 1%. This clonotype was seen repeatedly, ten times or more. Its target is unknown. The source of this sequence is a human donor in good health. The sample was central memory CD4+ T cells from blood.

The CDR3 region has the DNA TGCAGTGCTAGAGATTGGAGGGATTTCAATGAGCAGTTCTTC. Translation gives CSARDWRDFNEQFF. The rearrangement links TRBV20-1 to TRBJ2-1; weak D call: TRBD2 (6 bases). The CDR3 consists of 14 residues. Trimming left V 0 bases short and J 6 bases short, with 12 bases between. Germline V gives CDR1 DFQATT, CDR2 SNEGSKA (reference sequence).